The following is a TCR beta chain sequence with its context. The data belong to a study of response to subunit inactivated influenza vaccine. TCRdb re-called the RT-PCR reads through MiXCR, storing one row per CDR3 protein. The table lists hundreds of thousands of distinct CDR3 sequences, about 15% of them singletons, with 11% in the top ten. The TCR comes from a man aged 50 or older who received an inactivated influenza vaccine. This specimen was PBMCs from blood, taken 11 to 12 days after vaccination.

In DNA, the CDR3 is TGTGCCAGCAACCCCTCGGGGGCGGGAACCTACAATGAGCAGTTCTTC. Protein sequence: CASNPSGAGTYNEQFF. The J gene is TRBJ2-1, the V gene TRBV12-3 or TRBV12-4; D possibly uses TRBD1 or TRBD2 (6 bases each). Trimming shortened V by 7 bases and J by 2 bases, and 18 bases separated the two germline ends. CDR3 length equals 16 residues.